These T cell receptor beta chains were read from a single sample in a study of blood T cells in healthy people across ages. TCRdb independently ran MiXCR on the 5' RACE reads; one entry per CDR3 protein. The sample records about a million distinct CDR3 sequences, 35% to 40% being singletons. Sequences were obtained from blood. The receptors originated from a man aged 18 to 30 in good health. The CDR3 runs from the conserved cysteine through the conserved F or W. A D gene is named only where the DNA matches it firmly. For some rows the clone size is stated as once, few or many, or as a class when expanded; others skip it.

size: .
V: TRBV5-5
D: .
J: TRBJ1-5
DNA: TGTGCCACCCGTGACAAAGACGGTAGCAATCAGCCCCAGCATTTT
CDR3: CATRDKDGSNQPQHF

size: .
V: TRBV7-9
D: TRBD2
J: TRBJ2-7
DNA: TGTGCCAGCAGCTTATTGCGGGGGGACCTCCTACGAGAGCAGTACTTC
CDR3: CASSLLRGDLLREQYF

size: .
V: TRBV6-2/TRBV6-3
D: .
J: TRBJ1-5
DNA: TGTGCCAGCAGTTACGGGTCGGGACCTGGCAATCAGCCCCGGCATTTT
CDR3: CASSYGSGPGNQPRHF

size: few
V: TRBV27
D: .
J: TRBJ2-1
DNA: TGTGCCAGCACCAGTGGCGGGACGAGCTCCTACAATGAGCAGTTCTTC
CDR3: CASTSGGTSSYNEQFF

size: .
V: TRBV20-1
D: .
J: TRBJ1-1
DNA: TGCAGTGCCACCTTTGACAGCAACACTGAAGCTTTCTTT
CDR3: CSATFDSNTEAFF

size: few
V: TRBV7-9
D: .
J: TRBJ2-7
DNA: TGTGCCAGCAGCCCTGGGACAATTGACGAGCAGTACTTC
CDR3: CASSPGTIDEQYF

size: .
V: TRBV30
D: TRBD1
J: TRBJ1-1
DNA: TGTGCCTGGAGGCCCCGGACAGGGAGCACTGAAGCTTTCTTT
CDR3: CAWRPRTGSTEAFF

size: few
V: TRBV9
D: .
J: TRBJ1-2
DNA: TGTGCCAGCAGCCAGGGAATTAACTATGGCTACACCTTC
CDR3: CASSQGINYGYTF

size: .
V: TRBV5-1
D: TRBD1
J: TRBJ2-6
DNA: TGCGCCAGCAGCTTGGAGGGGACAGCCTCTCTCGGGGCCAACGTCCTGACTTTC
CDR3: CASSLEGTASLGANVLTF

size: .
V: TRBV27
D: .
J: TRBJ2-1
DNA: TGTGCCAGTAAAGAGGAGGTATCGAACAATGAGCAGTTCTTC
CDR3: CASKEEVSNNEQFF

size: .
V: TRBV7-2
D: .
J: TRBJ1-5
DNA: TGTGCCAGCGGGATGCGGGCTGATGTCAATCAGCCCCAGCATTTT
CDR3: CASGMRADVNQPQHF

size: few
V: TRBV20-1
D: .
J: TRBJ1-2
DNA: TGCAGTGCTAGTAGGGCTTCAGCTAACTATGGCTACACCTTC
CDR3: CSASRASANYGYTF

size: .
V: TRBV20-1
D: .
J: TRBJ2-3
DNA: TGCAGTGCTAGAGCGGAGGGGAAGGCAGATACGCAGTATTTT
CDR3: CSARAEGKADTQYF

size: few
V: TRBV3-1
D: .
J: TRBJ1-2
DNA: TGTGCCAGCAGCCAAGGGGAACACGGAGCCTGGGGCTACACCTTC
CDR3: CASSQGEHGAWGYTF

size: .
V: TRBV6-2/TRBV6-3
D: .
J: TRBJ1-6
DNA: TGTGCCAGCATTGGACAGTATAATTCACCCCTCCACTTT
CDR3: CASIGQYNSPLHF

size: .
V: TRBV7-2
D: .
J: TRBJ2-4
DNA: TGTGCCAGCAGCTCCCCGTCCTCCGGAAACAAAAACATTCAGTACTTC
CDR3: CASSSPSSGNKNIQYF

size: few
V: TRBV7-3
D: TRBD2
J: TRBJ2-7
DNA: TGTGCCAGCAGCTTAAGTAGTAGCGGGGCGTTCTACGAGCAGTACTTC
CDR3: CASSLSSSGAFYEQYF

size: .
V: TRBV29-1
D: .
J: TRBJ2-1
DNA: TGCAGCGGTAAAGGGAGCTACAATCAGCAGTTCTTC
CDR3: CSGKGSYNQQFF

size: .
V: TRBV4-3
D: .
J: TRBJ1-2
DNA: TGCGCCAGCAGCCACCCCGAGGCAGGCGAGGATGGCTACACCTTC
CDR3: CASSHPEAGEDGYTF

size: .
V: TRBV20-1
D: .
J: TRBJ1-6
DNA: TGCAGTGCACCGGACTCCTCCTATAATTCACCCCTCCACTTT
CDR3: CSAPDSSYNSPLHF

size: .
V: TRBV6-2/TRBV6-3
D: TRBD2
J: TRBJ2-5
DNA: TGTGCCAGCAGTTACTCGCGGCGGGGGGGACAAGAGACCCAGTACTTC
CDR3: CASSYSRRGGQETQYF

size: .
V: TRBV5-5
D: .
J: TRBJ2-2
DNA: TGTGCCAGCAGCTTCGGCGTGAACACCGGGGAGCTGTTTTTT
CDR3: CASSFGVNTGELFF

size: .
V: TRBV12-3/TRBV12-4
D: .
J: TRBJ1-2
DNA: TGTGCCATCCCCGACCCCGCCAACTATGGCTACACCTTC
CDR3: CAIPDPANYGYTF

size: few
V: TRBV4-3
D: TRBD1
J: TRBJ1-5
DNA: TGCGCCAGCAGCCAAGACGCAGGGGGTGTGGATCAGCCCCAGCATTTT
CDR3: CASSQDAGGVDQPQHF

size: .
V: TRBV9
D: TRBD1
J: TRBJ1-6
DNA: TGTGCCAGCAGCGGAGCGACAGGGATTAATTCACCCCTCCACTTT
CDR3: CASSGATGINSPLHF

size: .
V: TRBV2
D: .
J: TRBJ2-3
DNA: TGTGTCATAGAGCTGGGGAAGAACACAGATACGCAGTATTTT
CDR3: CVIELGKNTDTQYF

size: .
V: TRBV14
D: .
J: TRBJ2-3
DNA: TGTGCCAGCAGCGCACTAGGAACCCCAGATACGCAGTATTTT
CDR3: CASSALGTPDTQYF

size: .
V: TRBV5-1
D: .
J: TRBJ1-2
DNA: TGCGCCAGCAGCGTAAGCTTCAGGGGCTACACCTTC
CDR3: CASSVSFRGYTF

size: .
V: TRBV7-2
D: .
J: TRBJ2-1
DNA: TGTGCCAGCAGAAAGGGAGTGAACAATGAGCAGTTCTTC
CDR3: CASRKGVNNEQFF

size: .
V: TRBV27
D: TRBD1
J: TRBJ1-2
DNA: TGTGCCAGCAGTACCGGGGACAGCGTTAACTATGGCTACACCTTC
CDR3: CASSTGDSVNYGYTF

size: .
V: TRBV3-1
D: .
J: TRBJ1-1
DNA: TGTGCCAGCAGCCGTATCGGCAGGGATACTGAAGCTTTCTTT
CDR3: CASSRIGRDTEAFF

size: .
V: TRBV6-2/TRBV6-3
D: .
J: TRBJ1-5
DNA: TGTGCCAGCAGTTATGGGGGGTCCCGCAATCAGCCCCAGCATTTT
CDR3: CASSYGGSRNQPQHF

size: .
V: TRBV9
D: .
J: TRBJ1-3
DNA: TGTGCCAGCAGCCCCGGACTGCCGAGCTCTGGAAACACCATATATTTT
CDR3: CASSPGLPSSGNTIYF

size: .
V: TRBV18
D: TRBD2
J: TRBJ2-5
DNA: TGTGCCAGCTCACCGAAACTAGCGGGGGGTCCTTACAATGAGCAGTACTTC
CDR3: CASSPKLAGGPYNEQYF

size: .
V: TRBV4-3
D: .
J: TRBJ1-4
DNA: TGCGCCAGCAGCCAAGAGGGGACAAGGGGAGAAAAACTGTTTTTT
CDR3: CASSQEGTRGEKLFF

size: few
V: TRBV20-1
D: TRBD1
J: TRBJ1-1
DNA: TGCAGTGCCCCTGGACAGGTGAACACTGAAGCTTTCTTT
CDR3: CSAPGQVNTEAFF

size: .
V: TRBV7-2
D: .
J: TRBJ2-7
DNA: TGTGCCAGCAGCTTAGCGTCAGTATCCGAGCAGTACTTC
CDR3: CASSLASVSEQYF

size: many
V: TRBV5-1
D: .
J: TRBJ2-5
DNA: TGCGCCAGCAGCTTGGAATTGGAGACCCAGTACTTC
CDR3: CASSLELETQYF

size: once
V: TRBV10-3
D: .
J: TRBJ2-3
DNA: TGTGCCATCGTCCGGGACGCAAGCACAGATGCGCAGTATTTT
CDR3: CAIVRDASTDAQYF